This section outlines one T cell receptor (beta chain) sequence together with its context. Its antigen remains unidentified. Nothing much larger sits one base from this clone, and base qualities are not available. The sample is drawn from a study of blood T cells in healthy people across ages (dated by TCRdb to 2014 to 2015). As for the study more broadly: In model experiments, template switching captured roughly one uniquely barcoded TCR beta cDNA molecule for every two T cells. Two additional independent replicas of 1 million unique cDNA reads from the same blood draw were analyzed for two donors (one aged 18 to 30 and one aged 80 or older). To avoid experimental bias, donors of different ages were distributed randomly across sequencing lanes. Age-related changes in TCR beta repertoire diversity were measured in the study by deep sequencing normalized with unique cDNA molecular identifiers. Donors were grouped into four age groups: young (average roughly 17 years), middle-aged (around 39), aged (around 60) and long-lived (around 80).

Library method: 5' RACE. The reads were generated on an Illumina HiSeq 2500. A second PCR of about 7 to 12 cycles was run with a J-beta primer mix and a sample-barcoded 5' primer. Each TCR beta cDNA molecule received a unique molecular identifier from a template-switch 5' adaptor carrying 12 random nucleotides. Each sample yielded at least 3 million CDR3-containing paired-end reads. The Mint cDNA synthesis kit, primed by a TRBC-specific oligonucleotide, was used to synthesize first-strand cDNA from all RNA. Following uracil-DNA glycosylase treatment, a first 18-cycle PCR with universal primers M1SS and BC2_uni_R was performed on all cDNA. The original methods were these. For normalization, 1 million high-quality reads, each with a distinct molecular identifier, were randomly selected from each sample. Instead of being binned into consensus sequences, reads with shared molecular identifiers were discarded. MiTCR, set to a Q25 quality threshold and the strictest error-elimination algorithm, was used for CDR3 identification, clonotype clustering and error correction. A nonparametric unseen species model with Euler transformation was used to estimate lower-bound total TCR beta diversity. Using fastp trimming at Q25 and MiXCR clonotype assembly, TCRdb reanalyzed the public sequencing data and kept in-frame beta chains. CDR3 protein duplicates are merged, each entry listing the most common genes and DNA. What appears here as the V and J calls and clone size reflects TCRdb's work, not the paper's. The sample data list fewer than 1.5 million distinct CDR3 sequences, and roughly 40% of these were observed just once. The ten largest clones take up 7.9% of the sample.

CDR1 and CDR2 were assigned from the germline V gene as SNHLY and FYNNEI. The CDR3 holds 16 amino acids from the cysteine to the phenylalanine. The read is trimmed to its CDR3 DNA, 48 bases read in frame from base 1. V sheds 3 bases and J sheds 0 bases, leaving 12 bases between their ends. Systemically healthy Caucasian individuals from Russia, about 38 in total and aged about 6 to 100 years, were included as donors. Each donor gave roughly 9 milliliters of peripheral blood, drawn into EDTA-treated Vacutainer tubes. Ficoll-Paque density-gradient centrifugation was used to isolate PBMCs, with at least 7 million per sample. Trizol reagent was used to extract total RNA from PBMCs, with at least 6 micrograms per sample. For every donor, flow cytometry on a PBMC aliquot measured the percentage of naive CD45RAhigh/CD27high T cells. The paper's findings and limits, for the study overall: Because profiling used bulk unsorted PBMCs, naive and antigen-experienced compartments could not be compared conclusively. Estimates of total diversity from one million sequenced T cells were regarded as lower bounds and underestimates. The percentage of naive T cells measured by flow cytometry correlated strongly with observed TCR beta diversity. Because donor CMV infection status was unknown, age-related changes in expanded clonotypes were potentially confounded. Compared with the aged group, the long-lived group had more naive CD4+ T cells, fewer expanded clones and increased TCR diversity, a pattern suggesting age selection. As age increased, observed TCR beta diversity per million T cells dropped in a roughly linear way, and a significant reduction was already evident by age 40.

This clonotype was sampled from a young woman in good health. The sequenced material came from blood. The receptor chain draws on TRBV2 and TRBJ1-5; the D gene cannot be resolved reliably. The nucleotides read TGTGCCAGCAGTGAGGGAGGGTTCGCTAGCAATCAGCCCCAGCATTTT. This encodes CASSEGGFASNQPQHF.